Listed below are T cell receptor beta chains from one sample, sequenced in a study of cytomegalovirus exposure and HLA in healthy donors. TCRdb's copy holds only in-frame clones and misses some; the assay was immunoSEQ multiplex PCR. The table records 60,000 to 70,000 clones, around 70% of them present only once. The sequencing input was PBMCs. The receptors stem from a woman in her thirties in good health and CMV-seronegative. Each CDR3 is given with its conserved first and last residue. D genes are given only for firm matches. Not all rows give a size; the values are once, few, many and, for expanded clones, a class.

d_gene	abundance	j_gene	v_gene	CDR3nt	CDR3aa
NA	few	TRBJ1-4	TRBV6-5	TGTGCCAGCCGGAGGTGGCGAACTAATGAAAAACTGTTTTTT	CASRRWRTNEKLFF
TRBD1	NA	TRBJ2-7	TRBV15	TGTGCCACCAGCAGAGGGACAGGGGGTTTCGCCGAGCAGTACTTC	CATSRGTGGFAEQYF
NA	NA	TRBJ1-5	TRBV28	TGTGCCAGCAGTTTCCGGGGTAGTAGCAATCAGCCCCAGCATTTT	CASSFRGSSNQPQHF
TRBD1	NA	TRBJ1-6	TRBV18	TGTGCCAGCTCACCGACGGACAGGACGGGATCCCTCCACTTT	CASSPTDRTGSLHF
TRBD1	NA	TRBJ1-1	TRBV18	TGTGCCAGCTCATCGTTATCAGGGGGGCAGAATGAAGCTTTCTTT	CASSSLSGGQNEAFF
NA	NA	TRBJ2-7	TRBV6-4	TGTGCCAGTTACTACGAGCAGTACTTC	CASYYEQYF
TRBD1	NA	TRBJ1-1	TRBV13	TGTGCCAGCTTTCCTGGACAGGACACTGAAGCTTTCTTT	CASFPGQDTEAFF
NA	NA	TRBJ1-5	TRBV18	TGTGCCAGCTCACCACCTCTGGAGGGGCCACGTTACAATCAGCCCCAGCATTTT	CASSPPLEGPRYNQPQHF
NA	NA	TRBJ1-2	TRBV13	TGTGCCAGCAGCTTCCAGGGACGGGGGGTCTATGGCTACACCTTC	CASSFQGRGVYGYTF
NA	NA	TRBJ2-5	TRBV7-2	TGTGCCAGCAGCTCTCGACAGGTCCAAGAGACCCAGTACTTC	CASSSRQVQETQYF
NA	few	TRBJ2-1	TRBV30	TGTGCCTGGAGTGTACCCCCGGGTCCCTACAATGAGCAGTTCTTC	CAWSVPPGPYNEQFF
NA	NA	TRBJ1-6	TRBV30	TGTGCCTGGAGCGCAGACAGGACGAGCTCCTATAATTCACCCCTCCACTTT	CAWSADRTSSYNSPLHF
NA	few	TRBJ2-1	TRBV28	TGTGCCAGCAGTTTGGCGGGGGCCCCCTCCAATGAGCAGTTCTTC	CASSLAGAPSNEQFF
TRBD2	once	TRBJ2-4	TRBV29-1	TGCAGCGTGCGACAACTAGCGGGGTTTCAGTACTTC	CSVRQLAGFQYF
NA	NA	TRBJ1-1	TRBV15	TGTGCCACCAGCGGGACTGCAACTGAAGCTTTCTTT	CATSGTATEAFF
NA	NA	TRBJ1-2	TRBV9	TGTGCCAGCAGCCGGACGGGAGCTAACTATGGCTACACCTTC	CASSRTGANYGYTF
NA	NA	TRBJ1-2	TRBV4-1	TGCGCCAGCAGCCATTGGCAAGAAGGACTCTATGGCTACACCTTC	CASSHWQEGLYGYTF
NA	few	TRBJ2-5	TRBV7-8	TGTGCCAGCAGCCACCCTGGGGCCCAAGAGACCCAGTACTTC	CASSHPGAQETQYF
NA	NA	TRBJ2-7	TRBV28	TGTGCCAGCAGTTTAAGCGACATTCGAGGGGAGCAGTACTTC	CASSLSDIRGEQYF
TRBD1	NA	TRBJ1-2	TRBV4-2	TGTGCCAGCAGCCAAGGGGTCGACAGGGAGGTCTATGGCTACACCTTC	CASSQGVDREVYGYTF
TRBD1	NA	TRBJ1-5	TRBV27	TGTGCCAGCAGTTCAGGACAGGGGCTGGATCAGCCCCAGCATTTT	CASSSGQGLDQPQHF
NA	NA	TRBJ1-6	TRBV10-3	TGTGCCATCAGTGAATCGGGGGGCCGGTCACCCCTCCACTTT	CAISESGGRSPLHF
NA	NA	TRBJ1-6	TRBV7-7	TGTGCCAGCAGCTTAGCTACTCTGAGATATAATTCACCCCTCCACTTT	CASSLATLRYNSPLHF
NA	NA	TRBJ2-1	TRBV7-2	TGTGCCAGCAGCCGGGACGGGACATCCTACAATGAGCAGTTCTTC	CASSRDGTSYNEQFF
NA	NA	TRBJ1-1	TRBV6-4	TGTGCCAGCAGTTCGCAGGGTGGGACTGAAGCTTTCTTT	CASSSQGGTEAFF
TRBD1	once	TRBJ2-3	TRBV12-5	TGTGCTAGTGGTGGGGACAGGCTCACAGATACGCAGTATTTT	CASGGDRLTDTQYF
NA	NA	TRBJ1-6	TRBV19	TGTGCCAGTAAGCCAGGGCCATATAATTCACCCCTCCACTTT	CASKPGPYNSPLHF
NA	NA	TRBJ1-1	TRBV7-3	TGTGCCAGCAGCCAAGATCCGTCCGGGACTGAAGCTTTCTTT	CASSQDPSGTEAFF
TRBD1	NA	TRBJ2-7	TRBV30	TGTGCCTGGAGTGTAGTAGGGGGCGGGTACGAGCAGTACTTC	CAWSVVGGGYEQYF
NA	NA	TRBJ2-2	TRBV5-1	TGCGCCAGCAGCAGAGGCGCCGGGGAGCTGTTTTTT	CASSRGAGELFF
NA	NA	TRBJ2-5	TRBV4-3	TGCGCCAGCAGCCAAGACCTTACCCCAAGCTACGAGACCCAGTACTTC	CASSQDLTPSYETQYF
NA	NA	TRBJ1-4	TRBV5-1	TGCGCCAGCAGCTTGTTCCCTTCCGCAACTAATGAAAAACTGTTTTTT	CASSLFPSATNEKLFF
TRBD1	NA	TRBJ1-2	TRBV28	TGTGCCAGCAGTCCCTGGACAGGGCCGGACTATGGCTACACCTTC	CASSPWTGPDYGYTF
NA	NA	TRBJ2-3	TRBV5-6	TGTGCCAGCAGCTTGGCGAGTAGCACAGATACGCAGTATTTT	CASSLASSTDTQYF
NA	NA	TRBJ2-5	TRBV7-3	TGTGCCAGCAGCTCTAGGCCTTCGGAGACCCAGTACTTC	CASSSRPSETQYF
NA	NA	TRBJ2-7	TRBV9	TGTGCCAGCAGCGCAGGGTCCACCTACGAGCAGTACTTC	CASSAGSTYEQYF
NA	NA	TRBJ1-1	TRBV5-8	TGTGCCAGTCGGAGGCTCGGGAACACTGAAGCTTTCTTT	CASRRLGNTEAFF